Below, one TCR beta chain is given with its context. This record belongs to a study of T cell changes during pregnancy in multiple sclerosis. Data came from immunoSEQ multiplex PCR; TCRdb stores just in-frame clones and leaves some out. The sample gives around 80,000 clones, 90% to 95% of which show up once; 1.4% is in the top ten. The CDR3 is 16 residues long. V gave up 0 bases and J gave up 0 bases, with 9 bases separating them. From germline, CDR1 is LNHNV and CDR2 YYDKDF (reference sequence). The sample consisted of peripheral blood, taken before pregnancy. This receptor was obtained from a female donor with multiple sclerosis, enrolled in a pregnancy study. The V gene is TRBV15, the J gene TRBJ1-5; D perhaps matches TRBD1 (6 bases). The CDR3 DNA reads TGTGCCACCAGCAGAGATCTGACAGGTAGCAATCAGCCCCAGCATTTT. Encoded protein: CATSRDLTGSNQPQHF.